The sequence of this T cell receptor (beta chain) was determined in a study of T cells after yellow fever vaccination. Trimming took 4 bases from V and 3 from J, leaving 13 bases between them. CDR3 length: 14 amino acids. CDR1 and CDR2 (germline): SGHDT, YYEEEE. TCRdb called the 5' RACE reads again in MiXCR, with one record for every CDR3 protein. The data hold roughly 340,000 distinct CDR3 sequences, with about 9.5% observed a single time. The sample here was PBMCs, taken on the day of the first yellow fever vaccination. The chain has TRBV5-6 and TRBJ2-5; weak D call: TRBD2 (6 bases). The clonotype was recovered from a man in his late teens or twenties who received the YFV17D yellow fever vaccine. The CDR3 DNA follows: TGTGCCAGCAGCCCCGGAGGGGCCGAAGAGACCCAGTACTTC. It specifies CASSPGGAEETQYF. Using reference TRBV5-6 and TRBJ2-5 for the parts outside the CDR3, the full variable domain is DAGVTQSPTHLIKTRGQQVTLRCSPKSGHDTVSWYQQALGQGPQFIFQYYEEEERQRGNFPDRFSGHQFPNYSSELNVNALLLGDSALYLCASSPGGAEETQYFGPGTRLLVL.